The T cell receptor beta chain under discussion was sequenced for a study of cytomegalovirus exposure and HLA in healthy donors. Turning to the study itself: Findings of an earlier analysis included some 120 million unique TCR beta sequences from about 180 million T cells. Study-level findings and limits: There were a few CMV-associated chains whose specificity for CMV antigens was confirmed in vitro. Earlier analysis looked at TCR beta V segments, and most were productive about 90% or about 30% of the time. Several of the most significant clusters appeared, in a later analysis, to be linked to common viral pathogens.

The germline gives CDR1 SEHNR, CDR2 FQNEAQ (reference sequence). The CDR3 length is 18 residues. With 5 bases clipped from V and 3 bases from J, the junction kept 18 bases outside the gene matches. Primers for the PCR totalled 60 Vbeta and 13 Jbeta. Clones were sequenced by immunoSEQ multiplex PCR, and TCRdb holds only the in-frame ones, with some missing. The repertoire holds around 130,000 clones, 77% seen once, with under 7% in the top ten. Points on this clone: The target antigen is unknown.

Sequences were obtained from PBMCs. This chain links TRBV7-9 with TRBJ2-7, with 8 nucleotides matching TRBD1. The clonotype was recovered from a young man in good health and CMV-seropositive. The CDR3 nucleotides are TGTGCCAGCAGCCGTCCGGGACAGGAGAGGAGAGGAGGCTACGAGCAGTACTTC. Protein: CASSRPGQERRGGYEQYF.